This TCR beta chain was observed in a study of cytomegalovirus exposure and HLA in healthy donors. Findings and limits, study-wide: Later, TCR association rates were found to vary by HLA locus, highest for DRB1 and lowest for HLA-C. Cytomegalovirus-associated TCR beta chains were listed, numbering around 150.

A word on this clone: The antigen is unknown.

Donors were nominally healthy when sampled, though unrecorded immune exposures were likely. With 60 Vbeta and 13 Jbeta primers, the PCR was carried out. Profiled with immunoSEQ multiplex PCR; TCRdb holds only in-frame clones, not every one. The repertoire holds some 150,000 clones, about four fifths seen once, with 6.5% to 7.5% in the top ten. V lost 4 bases to trimming and J lost 7 bases, with 11 bases between them. Germline loops: CDR1 LGHNA, CDR2 YNFKEQ. The CDR3 length is 13 residues. The TCR comes from a woman in her 30s in good health and CMV-seropositive. Sequences were obtained from PBMCs. The J gene is TRBJ1-5, the V gene TRBV4-2; D remains ambiguous. DNA of the CDR3: TGTGCCAGCAGCCTAACTCGGGGACAGCCCCAGCATTTT. This sequence encodes CASSLTRGQPQHF.